The 7 T cell receptor beta chains below were found in one sample sequenced in a study of cytomegalovirus exposure and HLA in healthy donors. The PCR contained 60 Vbeta and 13 Jbeta primers. Clones were sequenced by immunoSEQ multiplex PCR, and TCRdb holds only the in-frame ones, with some missing. The sample contains some 150,000 clones, roughly 80% of which appear only once. The sequenced material came from PBMCs. Source of these receptors: a young woman in good health and CMV-seropositive.

DNA of the CDR3: TGTGCCTGGAGATACAGGGGCGATGAGCAGTTCTTC. Translated: CAWRYRGDEQFF. The chain carries TRBV30 and TRBJ2-1, with TRBD1 matching 7 bases. This CDR3 is 12 amino acids long. With 3 bases clipped from V and 8 bases from J, the junction kept 4 bases outside the gene matches. Germline CDR1 GTSNPN, CDR2 SVGIG (reference sequence).

The chain uses TRBV4-1 and TRBJ2-2; perhaps TRBD1 as D (7 bases). The V end was cut by 10 bases, the J end by 5 bases, with 11 bases between. CDR1 is MGHRA, CDR2 YSYEKL, per germline. CDR3 size: 12 residues. This CDR3 is CATGGSTGELFF. The CDR3 nucleotides read TGCGCCACAGGGGGGTCGACCGGGGAGCTGTTTTTT.

The chain couples TRBV6-5 to TRBJ1-1; 10 bases are shared with TRBD1. The CDR3 length is 15 residues. V lost 0 bases, J lost 6 bases, and 4 bases stayed unmatched. Germline values: CDR1 MNHEY, CDR2 SVGAGI. CDR3 DNA: TGTGCCAGCAGTTACTCGACAGGGGGCTCGCCTGAAGCTTTCTTT. Encoded protein: CASSYSTGGSPEAFF.

The sample holds one count of this clone. The gene calls are TRBV7-3 and TRBJ1-1; 7 nucleotides line up with TRBD1. With 6 bases clipped from V and 1 base from J, the junction kept 8 bases outside the gene matches. This CDR3 has 15 amino acids. Germline CDR1 is SGHTA and CDR2 is FQGTGA. CDR3 sequence (DNA): TGTGCCAGCAGTACCGGGACAGCTGGGAACACTGAAGCTTTCTTT. Protein sequence: CASSTGTAGNTEAFF.

This chain uses TRBV15 with TRBJ1-2; TRBD1 agrees at 10 bases. The CDR3 spans 15 residues. Losses at the gene ends were 1 base for V and 8 bases for J; bases not matched to a gene: 7. The germline CDR1 and CDR2 sequences are LNHNV and YYDKDF (reference sequence). CDR3 amino acids: CATSRARDRGTGYTF. CDR3 coding DNA: TGTGCCACCAGCAGAGCTCGGGACAGGGGCACCGGCTACACCTTC.

The J gene is TRBJ1-2, the V gene TRBV29-1; 9 bases are a match to TRBD1. Germline V lookup: CDR1 SQVTM, CDR2 ANQGSEA. This CDR3 comprises 12 residues. Trimming cost V 6 bases and J 6 bases; bases outside gene matches: 5. CDR3 nucleotides: TGCAGCGTCGGACAGGGGCTCGATGGCTACACCTTC. It is translated as CSVGQGLDGYTF. The full variable domain, its missing parts supplied by reference TRBV29-1 and TRBJ1-2, is SAVISQKPSRDICQRGTSLTIQCQVDSQVTMMFWYRQQPGQSLTLIATANQGSEATYESGFVIDKFPISRPNLTFSTLTVSNMSPEDSSIYLCSVGQGLDGYTFGSGTRLTVV.

This chain connects TRBV11-2 to TRBJ2-3; D perhaps matches TRBD1 (6 bases). V lost 5 bases, J lost 5 bases, and 14 bases lay in between. Looked up from germline, CDR1 is SGHAT and CDR2 is FQNNGV. CDR3 length: 14 amino acids. The CDR3 nucleotides read TGTGCCAGCAGCACTCGACAGGTCCTAGATACGCAGTATTTT. Translation: CASSTRQVLDTQYF.